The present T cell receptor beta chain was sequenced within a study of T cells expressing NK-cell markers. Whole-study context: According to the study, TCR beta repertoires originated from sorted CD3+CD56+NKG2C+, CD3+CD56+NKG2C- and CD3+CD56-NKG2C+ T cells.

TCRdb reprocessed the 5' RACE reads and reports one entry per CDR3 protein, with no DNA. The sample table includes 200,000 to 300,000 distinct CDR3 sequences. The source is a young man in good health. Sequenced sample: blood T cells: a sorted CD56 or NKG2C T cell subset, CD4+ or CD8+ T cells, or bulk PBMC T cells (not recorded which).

CDR3 protein: CSGLWRGQETQYF. This chain uses TRBV29-1 with TRBJ2-5; with no DNA, the TCRdb D assignment of TRBD2 cannot be verified. CDR1 and CDR2 from the germline V gene are SQVTM and ANQGSEA. The CDR3 covers 13 residues. Full variable domain (remainder filled in from reference TRBV29-1 and TRBJ2-5): SAVISQKPSRDICQRGTSLTIQCQVDSQVTMMFWYRQQPGQSLTLIATANQGSEATYESGFVIDKFPISRPNLTFSTLTVSNMSPEDSSIYLCSGLWRGQETQYFGPGTRLLVL.